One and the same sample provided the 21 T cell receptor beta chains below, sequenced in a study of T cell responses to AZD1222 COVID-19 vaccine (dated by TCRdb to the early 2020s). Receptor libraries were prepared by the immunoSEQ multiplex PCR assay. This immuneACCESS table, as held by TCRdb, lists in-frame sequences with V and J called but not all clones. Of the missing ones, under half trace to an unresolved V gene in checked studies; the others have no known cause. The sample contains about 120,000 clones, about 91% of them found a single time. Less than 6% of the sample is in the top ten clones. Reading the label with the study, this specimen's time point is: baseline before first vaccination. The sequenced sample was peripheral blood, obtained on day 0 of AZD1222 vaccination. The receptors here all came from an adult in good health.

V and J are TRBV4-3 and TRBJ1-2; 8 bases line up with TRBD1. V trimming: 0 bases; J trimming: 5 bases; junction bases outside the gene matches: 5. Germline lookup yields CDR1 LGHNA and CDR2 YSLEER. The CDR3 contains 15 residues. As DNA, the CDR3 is TGCGCCAGCAGCCAAGAACAGGGGGTTAGGTATGGCTACACCTTC. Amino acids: CASSQEQGVRYGYTF.

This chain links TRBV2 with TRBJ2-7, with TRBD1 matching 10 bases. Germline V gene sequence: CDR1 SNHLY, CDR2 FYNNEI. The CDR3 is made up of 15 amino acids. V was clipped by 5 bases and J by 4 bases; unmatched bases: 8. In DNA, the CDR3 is TGTGCCAGCAGTAGGGGGGACAGGGGAATGTACGAGCAGTACTTC. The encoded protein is CASSRGDRGMYEQYF.

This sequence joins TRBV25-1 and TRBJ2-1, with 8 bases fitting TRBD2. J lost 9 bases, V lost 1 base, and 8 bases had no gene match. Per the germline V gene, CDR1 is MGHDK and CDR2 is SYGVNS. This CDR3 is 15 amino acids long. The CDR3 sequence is CASSEWSGGALEQFF. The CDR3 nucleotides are TGTGCCAGCAGTGAATGGTCCGGGGGGGCGCTTGAGCAGTTCTTC. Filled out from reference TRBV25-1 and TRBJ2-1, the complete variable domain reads EADIYQTPRYLVIGTGKKITLECSQTMGHDKMYWYQQDPGMELHLIHYSYGVNSTEKGDLSSESTVSRIRTEHFPLTLESARPSHTSQYLCASSEWSGGALEQFFGPGTRLTVL.

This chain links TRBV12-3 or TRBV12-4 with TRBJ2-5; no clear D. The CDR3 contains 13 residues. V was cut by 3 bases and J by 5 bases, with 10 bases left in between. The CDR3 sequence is CASSFQLGETQYF. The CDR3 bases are TGTGCCAGCAGTTTCCAATTAGGGGAGACCCAGTACTTC.

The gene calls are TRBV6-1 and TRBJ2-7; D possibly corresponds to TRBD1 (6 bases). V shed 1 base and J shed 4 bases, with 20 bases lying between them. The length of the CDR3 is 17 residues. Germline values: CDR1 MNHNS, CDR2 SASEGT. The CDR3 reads CASSEGWQGSISYEQYF. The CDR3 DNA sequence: TGTGCCAGCAGTGAAGGCTGGCAGGGGAGTATTAGTTACGAGCAGTACTTC.

CDR3 sequence (DNA): TGTGCCAGTGGGGACAGGGTTTACGAGCAGTACTTC. Translating it yields CASGDRVYEQYF. The V call is TRBV12-3 or TRBV12-4, the J call TRBJ2-7, with 9 bases aligning to TRBD1. With 9 bases clipped from V and 4 bases from J, the junction kept 4 bases outside the gene matches. This CDR3 is built from 12 residues.

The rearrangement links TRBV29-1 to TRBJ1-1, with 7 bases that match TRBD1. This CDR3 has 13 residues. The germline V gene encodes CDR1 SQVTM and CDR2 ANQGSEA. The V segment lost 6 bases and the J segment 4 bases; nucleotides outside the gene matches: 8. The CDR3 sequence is CSVNPGGGTEAFF. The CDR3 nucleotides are TGCAGCGTGAACCCAGGGGGTGGCACTGAAGCTTTCTTT.

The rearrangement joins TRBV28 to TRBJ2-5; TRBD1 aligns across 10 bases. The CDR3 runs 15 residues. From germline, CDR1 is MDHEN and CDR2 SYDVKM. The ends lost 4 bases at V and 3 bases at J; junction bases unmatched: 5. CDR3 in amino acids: CASSSGTGVKETQYF. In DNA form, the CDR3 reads TGTGCCAGCAGTTCGGGGACAGGGGTAAAAGAGACCCAGTACTTC.

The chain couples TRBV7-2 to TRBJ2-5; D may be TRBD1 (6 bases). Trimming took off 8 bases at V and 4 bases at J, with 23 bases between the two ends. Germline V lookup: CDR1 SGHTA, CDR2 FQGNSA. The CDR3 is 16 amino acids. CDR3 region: CASREQGVRIVETQYF. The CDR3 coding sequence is TGTGCCAGCCGCGAACAGGGAGTAAGGATTGTAGAGACCCAGTACTTC. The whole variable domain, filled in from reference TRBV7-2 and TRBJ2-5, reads GAGVSQSPSNKVTEKGKDVELRCDPISGHTALYWYRQSLGQGLEFLIYFQGNSAPDKSGLPSDRFSAERTGGSVSTLTIQRTQQEDSAVYLCASREQGVRIVETQYFGPGTRLLVL.

As DNA, the CDR3 is TGTGCCAGCAGTTACTCGTGGGGGTGGGGTACCGGGGAGCTGTTTTTT. It yields the protein CASSYSWGWGTGELFF. The genes are TRBV6-5 and TRBJ2-2; D might be TRBD1 or TRBD2, each matching 5 bases. The CDR3 runs 16 residues. Germline CDR1 is MNHEY and CDR2 is SVGAGI. Trimming pared 0 bases from V and 5 bases from J, leaving 13 bases between.

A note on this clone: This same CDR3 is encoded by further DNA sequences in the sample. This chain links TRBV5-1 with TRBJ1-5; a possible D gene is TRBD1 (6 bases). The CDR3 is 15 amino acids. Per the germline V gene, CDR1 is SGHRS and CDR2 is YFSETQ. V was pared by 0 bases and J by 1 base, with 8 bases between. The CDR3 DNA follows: TGCGCCAGCAGCTTGGAGGGGACAAGCAATCAGCCCCAGCATTTT. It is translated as CASSLEGTSNQPQHF.

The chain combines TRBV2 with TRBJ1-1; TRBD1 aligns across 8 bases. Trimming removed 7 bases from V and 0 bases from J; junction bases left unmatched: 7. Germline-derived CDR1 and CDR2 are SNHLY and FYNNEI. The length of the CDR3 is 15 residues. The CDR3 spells CASNPTGDLNTEAFF. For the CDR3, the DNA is TGTGCCAGCAATCCGACAGGGGATTTGAACACTGAAGCTTTCTTT.

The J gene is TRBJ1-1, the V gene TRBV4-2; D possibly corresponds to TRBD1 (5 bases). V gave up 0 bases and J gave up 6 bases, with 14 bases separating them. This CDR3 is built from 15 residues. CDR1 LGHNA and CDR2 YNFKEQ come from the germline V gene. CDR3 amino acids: CASSQDVKGTAEAFF. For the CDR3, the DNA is TGTGCCAGCAGCCAAGACGTTAAGGGGACGGCTGAAGCTTTCTTT.

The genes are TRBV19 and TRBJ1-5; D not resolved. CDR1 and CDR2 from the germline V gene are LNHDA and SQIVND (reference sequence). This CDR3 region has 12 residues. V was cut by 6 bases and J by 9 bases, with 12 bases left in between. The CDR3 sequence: CASRLLEGPQHF. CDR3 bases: TGTGCCAGTAGACTGCTAGAGGGGCCCCAGCATTTT. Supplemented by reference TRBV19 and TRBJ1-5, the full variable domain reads DGGITQSPKYLFRKEGQNVTLSCEQNLNHDAMYWYRQDPGQGLRLIYYSQIVNDFQKGDIAEGYSVSREKKESFPLTVTSAQKNPTAFYLCASRLLEGPQHFGDGTRLSIL.

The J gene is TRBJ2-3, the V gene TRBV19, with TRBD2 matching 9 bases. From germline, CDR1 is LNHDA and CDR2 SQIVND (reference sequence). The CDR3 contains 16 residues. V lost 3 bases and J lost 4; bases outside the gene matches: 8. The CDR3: CASSMSPGLAADTQYF. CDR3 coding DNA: TGTGCCAGTAGTATGTCCCCGGGACTAGCAGCAGATACGCAGTATTTT. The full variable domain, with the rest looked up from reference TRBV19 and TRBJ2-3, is DGGITQSPKYLFRKEGQNVTLSCEQNLNHDAMYWYRQDPGQGLRLIYYSQIVNDFQKGDIAEGYSVSREKKESFPLTVTSAQKNPTAFYLCASSMSPGLAADTQYFGPGTRLTVL.

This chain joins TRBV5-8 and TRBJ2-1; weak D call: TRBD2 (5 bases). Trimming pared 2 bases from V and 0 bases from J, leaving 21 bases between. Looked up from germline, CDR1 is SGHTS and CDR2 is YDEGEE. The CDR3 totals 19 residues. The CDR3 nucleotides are TGTGCCAGCAGCTTCCCTTGGGGAGCGGACGAAAGCTCCTACAATGAGCAGTTCTTC. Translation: CASSFPWGADESSYNEQFF.

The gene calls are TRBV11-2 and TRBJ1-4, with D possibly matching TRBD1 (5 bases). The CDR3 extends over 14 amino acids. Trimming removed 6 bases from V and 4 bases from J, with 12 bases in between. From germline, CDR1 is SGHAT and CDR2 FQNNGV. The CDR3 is CASSSDRSNEKLFF. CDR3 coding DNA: TGTGCCAGCAGTTCTGACAGAAGTAATGAAAAACTGTTTTTT.

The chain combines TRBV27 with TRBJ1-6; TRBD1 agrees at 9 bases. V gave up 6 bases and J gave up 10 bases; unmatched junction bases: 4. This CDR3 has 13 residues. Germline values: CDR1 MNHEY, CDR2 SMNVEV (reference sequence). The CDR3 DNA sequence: TGTGCCAGCAGGGGACAGGGTGCCTCACCCCTCCACTTT. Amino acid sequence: CASRGQGASPLHF.

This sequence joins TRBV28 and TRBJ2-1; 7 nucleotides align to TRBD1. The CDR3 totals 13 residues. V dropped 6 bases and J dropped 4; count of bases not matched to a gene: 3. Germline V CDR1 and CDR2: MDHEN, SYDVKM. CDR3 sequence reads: CASSRQGYNEQFF. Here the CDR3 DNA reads TGTGCCAGCAGCCGACAGGGTTACAATGAGCAGTTCTTC.

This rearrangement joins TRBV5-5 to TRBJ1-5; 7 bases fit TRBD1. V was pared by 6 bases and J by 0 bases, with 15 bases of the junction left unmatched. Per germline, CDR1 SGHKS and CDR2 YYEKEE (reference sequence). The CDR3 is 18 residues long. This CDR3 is CASIHPRTGIDSNQPQHF. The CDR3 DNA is TGTGCCAGCATCCATCCACGGACAGGAATCGATAGCAATCAGCCCCAGCATTTT.

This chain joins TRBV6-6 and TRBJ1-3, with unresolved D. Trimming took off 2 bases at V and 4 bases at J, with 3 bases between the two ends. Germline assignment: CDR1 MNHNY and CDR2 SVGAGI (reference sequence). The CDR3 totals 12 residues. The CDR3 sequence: CASSYEGNTIYF. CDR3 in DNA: TGTGCCAGCAGTTACGAGGGAAACACCATATATTTT.